A selection of T cell receptor beta chains follows, all from one sample in a study of cytomegalovirus exposure and HLA in healthy donors. Using immunoSEQ multiplex PCR, the repertoire was profiled, and TCRdb retains in-frame clones only, with some absent. The sample includes more than 65,000 clones, roughly 70% seen only once; the top ten take more than 2.5%. Sample: PBMCs. The receptors derive from a man aged 35 to 55 in good health and CMV-seronegative. Both conserved end residues are trimmed from each CDR3. Each record gives: V gene, J gene, CDR3 length, CDR3 protein.

TRBV27	TRBJ2-7	12	ASSLPDRGHKQY
TRBV7-8	TRBJ1-5	13	ASSLATEGNQPQH
TRBV2	TRBJ2-7	13	ASSDLAGGSYEQY
TRBV2	TRBJ2-1	12	ASHKGQGYNEQF
TRBV5-6	TRBJ2-1	12	ASSLGTGDNEQF
TRBV4-3	TRBJ1-4	12	ASSPWGANEKLF
TRBV6-1	TRBJ1-2	11	ASQKGGTYGYT
TRBV27	TRBJ2-7	13	ASSGQGYIRYEQY
TRBV6-6	TRBJ1-2	12	ATTIRGSAHGYT
TRBV14	TRBJ1-4	11	ASSQGLNEKLF
TRBV7-9	TRBJ1-3	15	ASSLGWAQISGNTIY
TRBV5-1	TRBJ2-3	15	ASSPGTSGGLGDTQY
TRBV28	TRBJ2-1	14	ASSSTGMSSYNEQF
TRBV5-5	TRBJ1-6	13	ASSKGTGADSPLH
TRBV25-1	TRBJ2-7	12	ASRDTGGSYEQY
TRBV28	TRBJ1-5	17	ASSIRDRGRGRRNQPQH
TRBV5-4	TRBJ2-7	14	ASSLEDVGGANEQY
TRBV28	TRBJ1-3	12	ASSSLVTENTIY
TRBV25-1	TRBJ1-1	15	ASSEYSATGVNTEAF
TRBV18	TRBJ1-2	11	ASSLPGMRGYT
TRBV9	TRBJ1-6	16	ASSAGRTGAAYNSPLH
TRBV5-5	TRBJ2-6	13	ASSLTSTGANVLT
TRBV7-3	TRBJ2-1	18	ASSSLTLTSGGVYYNEQF
TRBV30	TRBJ2-6	12	AWTAAGGANVLT
TRBV6-4	TRBJ2-3	12	ASSERAITDTQY
TRBV28	TRBJ2-3	14	ASSLPGAGGTDTQY
TRBV7-3	TRBJ1-5	11	ASSLYQDQPQH
TRBV4-1	TRBJ1-3	16	ASSQDSPLRSSGNTIY
TRBV2	TRBJ2-7	11	ASSVFPRYEQY
TRBV6-4	TRBJ1-6	13	ASTDDRVGSSPLH
TRBV30	TRBJ2-1	12	AWGDDRVGNEQF
TRBV29-1	TRBJ2-3	11	SSGGQGADTQY
TRBV5-8	TRBJ1-3	12	ASSLGRGANTIY
TRBV7-9	TRBJ2-7	12	ASSLLGQGGEQY
TRBV6-4	TRBJ1-4	13	ASSAEGGANEKLF
TRBV19	TRBJ1-3	11	ASSTNDRDTIY
TRBV27	TRBJ2-7	12	ASSLNRYSYEQY
TRBV2	TRBJ2-1	11	ASSEAGYNEQF
TRBV7-2	TRBJ2-5	11	ASRSDIQETQY
TRBV28	TRBJ1-4	16	ASSPEGHWTSTNEKLF
TRBV29-1	TRBJ2-5	8	SVAVSAQY
TRBV21-1	TRBJ1-5	13	ASTAGQGAPQPQH
TRBV6-5	TRBJ2-5	13	ASSYSGQGLETQY
TRBV5-6	TRBJ1-1	11	ASSLATGAEAF
TRBV7-9	TRBJ2-1	16	ASSPSWVKAGALLGLI
TRBV15	TRBJ1-5	10	ATSRDTQPQH
TRBV9	TRBJ2-5	14	ASSVEADYAQETQY
TRBV7-2	TRBJ1-2	11	ASSTTGGYGYT
TRBV29-1	TRBJ2-7	17	SVEATGQGGLLSSYEQY
TRBV7-2	TRBJ1-6	15	ASSPPGHRAMNSPLH
TRBV5-1	TRBJ1-4	13	ASSDTGGRNEKLF
TRBV30	TRBJ1-5	12	AWSRIVGNQPQH